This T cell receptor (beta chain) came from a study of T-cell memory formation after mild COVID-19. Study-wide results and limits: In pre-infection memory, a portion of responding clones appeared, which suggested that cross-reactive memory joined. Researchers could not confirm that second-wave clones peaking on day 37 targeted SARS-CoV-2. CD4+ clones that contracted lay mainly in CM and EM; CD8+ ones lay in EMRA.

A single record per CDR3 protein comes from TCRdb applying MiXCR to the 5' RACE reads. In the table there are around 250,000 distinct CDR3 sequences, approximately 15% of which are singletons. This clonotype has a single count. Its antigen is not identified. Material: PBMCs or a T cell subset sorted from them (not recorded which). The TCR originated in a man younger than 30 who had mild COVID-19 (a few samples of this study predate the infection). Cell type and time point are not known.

The CDR3 spells CASSKRGGRSYNEQFF. DNA for the CDR3: TGTGCCAGTAGTAAGCGGGGGGGCCGGTCCTACAATGAGCAGTTCTTC. The V gene is TRBV19, the J gene TRBJ2-1, with 10 bases fitting TRBD2. Germline V gene lookup returns CDR1 LNHDA and CDR2 SQIVND (reference sequence). This CDR3 has 16 amino acids. V was pared by 4 bases and J by 1 base, with 4 bases of the junction left unmatched.